Following are 29 T cell receptor beta chains from one sample sequenced in a study of T cell responses to AZD1222 COVID-19 vaccine. Sequenced by immunoSEQ multiplex PCR; TCRdb stores in-frame clones only, minus some. This table has tens of thousands of clones, roughly 90% appearing once. Sequenced here: peripheral blood, sampled on day 0 of AZD1222 vaccination. The receptors originated from an adult in good health.

The count of this clone is one. The CDR3 loop reads CASSRSDRLSGNTIYF. DNA of the CDR3: TGTGCCAGCAGCAGGTCTGACAGGCTCTCTGGAAACACCATATATTTT. The rearrangement links TRBV28 to TRBJ1-3, with D possibly matching TRBD1 (6 bases). Germline V gives CDR1 MDHEN, CDR2 SYDVKM. V gave up 6 bases and J gave up 0 bases, with 15 bases separating them. CDR3 length equals 16 residues.

This rearrangement joins TRBV5-1 to TRBJ1-4, with D possibly being TRBD1 (5 bases). The CDR3 is made up of 13 amino acids. The germline V gene has CDR1 SGHRS and CDR2 YFSETQ. Trimming took off 4 bases at V and 10 bases at J, with 14 bases between the two ends. CDR3 DNA sequence: TGCGCCAGCAGCAGCCGCGGGGGAGGAAAACTGTTTTTT. Encoded protein: CASSSRGGGKLFF.

This clone was counted a single time. The CDR3 bases are TGTGCCAGCAGTTTGGGACAGAGTACTGGGGAGCTGTTTTTT. Protein product: CASSLGQSTGELFF. The genes are TRBV6-6 and TRBJ2-2; the match to TRBD1 covers 7 bases. There are 14 residues in the CDR3. Germline assignment: CDR1 MNHNY and CDR2 SVGAGI (reference sequence). V shed 4 bases and J 8 bases; nucleotides not matched to a gene: 7.

This chain connects TRBV9 to TRBJ1-6, with TRBD1 identical over 7 bases. There are 15 residues in the CDR3. The trim removed 5 bases at V and 6 bases at J, leaving 8 bases unmatched. The germline gives CDR1 SGDLS, CDR2 YYNGEE. The CDR3 spells CASSGSGGFNSPLHF. CDR3 coding DNA: TGTGCCAGCAGTGGATCAGGGGGATTTAATTCACCCCTCCACTTT.

The chain recombines TRBV25-1 with TRBJ2-5; D is unresolved. The CDR3 totals 14 residues. Trimming removed 3 bases at V and 5 bases at J, with 13 bases between. Germline V gene sequence: CDR1 MGHDK, CDR2 SYGVNS. The CDR3 sequence is CASSEGQWSETQYF. For the CDR3, the DNA is TGTGCCAGCAGTGAGGGCCAGTGGAGCGAGACCCAGTACTTC.

The genes are TRBV7-6 and TRBJ1-1; D ambiguous. In germline, CDR1 is SGHVS, CDR2 FNYEAQ. Trimming removed 5 bases at V and 1 base at J, with 11 bases between. This CDR3 has 14 amino acids. This CDR3 reads CASSPGRSNTEAFF. CDR3 nucleotide sequence: TGTGCCAGCAGCCCCGGCAGGTCGAACACTGAAGCTTTCTTT.

The genes are TRBV28 and TRBJ1-2; no clear D gene. Trimming removed 6 bases from V and 0 bases from J, with 14 bases in between. The CDR3 is 15 amino acids. Germline V gives CDR1 MDHEN, CDR2 SYDVKM. The CDR3 sequence is CASSLATAANYGYTF. CDR3 in DNA: TGTGCCAGCAGCCTAGCCACGGCGGCTAACTATGGCTACACCTTC.

The chain carries TRBV5-1 and TRBJ1-6; TRBD1 matches 9 bases. The CDR3 spans 17 residues. Unmatched junction bases numbered 16, after V lost 4 bases and J lost 11 bases. The germline gives CDR1 SGHRS, CDR2 YFSETQ. CDR3 nucleotide sequence: TGCGCCAGCAGCCAGAGCGCGATGACAGGGGGGTTAGCACCCCTCCACTTT. This sequence encodes CASSQSAMTGGLAPLHF.

CDR3 nucleotides: TGTGCCAGCAGCCCCCCGGAGGAGTTTAGCAATCAGCCCCAGCATTTT. Amino acid sequence: CASSPPEEFSNQPQHF. V gene TRBV7-2 combines with J gene TRBJ1-5, with D unresolved. Between the trimmed V and J ends, which lost 5 bases and 0 bases, there was a span of 14 bases. This CDR3 is built from 16 residues. CDR1 is SGHTA and CDR2 is FQGNSA in the germline V gene.

The chain combines TRBV7-6 with TRBJ2-1; D is perhaps TRBD2 (7 bases). From germline, CDR1 is SGHVS and CDR2 FNYEAQ. CDR3 length: 16 amino acids. Trimming left V 5 bases short and J 0 bases short, with 14 bases between. CDR3 DNA: TGTGCCAGCAGCCCCGTTGGGGGGGCCTCCTACAATGAGCAGTTCTTC. Encoded protein: CASSPVGGASYNEQFF.

The gene calls are TRBV27 and TRBJ2-3; D possibly corresponds to TRBD1 (6 bases). V was clipped by 3 bases and J by 4 bases, with 17 bases between them. This CDR3 comprises 16 residues. Per germline, CDR1 MNHEY and CDR2 SMNVEV (reference sequence). CDR3 in DNA: TGTGCCAGCAGTTTCCTAAAGGGGGAGCCCGCAGATACGCAGTATTTT. It translates to CASSFLKGEPADTQYF.

V usage is TRBV6-6 and J usage is TRBJ1-2; D uncertain. CDR1 and CDR2 from the germline V gene are MNHNY and SVGAGI (reference sequence). This CDR3 is built from 13 residues. Trimming stripped 8 bases from V and 0 bases from J, with 10 bases between. CDR3 nucleotide sequence: TGTGCCAGCGGCCCTCGTCCTAACTATGGCTACACCTTC. This encodes CASGPRPNYGYTF.

This chain links TRBV19 with TRBJ2-1; 14 nucleotides line up with TRBD2. The germline V gene encodes CDR1 LNHDA and CDR2 SQIVND (reference sequence). This CDR3 comprises 15 residues. With V trimmed by 5 bases and J by 5 bases, 2 bases remained unmatched. The CDR3 nucleotides are TGTGCCAGTAGTTTGGGACTAGCGGGGGACAATGAGCAGTTCTTC. It specifies CASSLGLAGDNEQFF.

The chain has TRBV7-2 and TRBJ1-1, with a possible D match to TRBD1 (6 bases). The CDR3 runs 13 residues. Trimming removed 3 bases at V and 3 bases at J, with 8 bases between. Germline CDR1 is SGHTA and CDR2 is FQGNSA. In DNA, the CDR3 is TGTGCCAGCAGCTTTTACAGGGACACTGAAGCTTTCTTT. Translating it yields CASSFYRDTEAFF.

As for this clone: Germline and junction disagree at one end, which may indicate a read error. The chain carries TRBV6-5 and TRBJ1-5, with 7 nucleotides matching TRBD1. CDR1 MNHEY and CDR2 SVGAGI come from the germline V gene. The CDR3 runs to 14 residues. DNA of the CDR3: TGTGCCAGCACTTACGGGACAGATTATCAGCCCCAGCATTTT. Amino acid sequence: CASTYGTDYQPQHF.

The chain combines TRBV3-1 (or the pseudogene TRBV3-2) with TRBJ2-7; D not resolved. Trimming left V 1 base short and J 4 bases short, with 8 bases between. Germline V gene data show CDR1 as LGHDT and CDR2 as YNNKEL (reference sequence). The CDR3 length is 13 residues. As DNA, the CDR3 is TGTGCCAGCAGCCAAGTATGGGGTTACGAGCAGTACTTC. Amino acids: CASSQVWGYEQYF.

The V and J genes are TRBV6-5 and TRBJ1-2; 7 nucleotides line up with TRBD1. Germline V gives CDR1 MNHEY, CDR2 SVGAGI. The trim removed 6 bases at V and 7 bases at J, leaving 14 bases unmatched. The CDR3 is 15 residues long. The CDR3 protein is CASSQYRGPLGGYTF. The DNA of the CDR3 is TGTGCCAGCAGCCAGTACAGGGGTCCCCTCGGTGGCTACACCTTC.

The rearrangement links TRBV5-6 to TRBJ1-2; a possible D gene is TRBD1 (5 bases). Trimming cost V 4 bases and J 7 bases, with 11 bases left between them. The germline gives CDR1 SGHDT, CDR2 YYEEEE. The CDR3 is 12 amino acids. CDR3 bases: TGTGCCAGCAGCGGGGGACCGGCTGGCTACACCTTC. This sequence encodes CASSGGPAGYTF.

V usage is TRBV5-5 and J usage is TRBJ2-2; D not certain. Germline CDR1 and CDR2: SGHKS and YYEKEE (reference sequence). The CDR3 is 15 amino acids. Trimming cost V 0 bases and J 5 bases, with 11 bases left between them. CDR3: CASSLGWGNTGELFF. The CDR3 DNA sequence: TGTGCCAGCAGCTTGGGATGGGGAAATACCGGGGAGCTGTTTTTT.

V gene TRBV5-1 combines with J gene TRBJ1-5; D might be TRBD1 (6 bases). Germline V lookup: CDR1 SGHRS, CDR2 YFSETQ. Trimming shortened V by 0 bases and J by 8 bases, and 9 bases separated the two germline ends. This CDR3 comprises 13 residues. CDR3 amino acids: CASSLGRDKPQHF. In DNA, the CDR3 is TGCGCCAGCAGCTTGGGCAGGGACAAGCCCCAGCATTTT.

The chain recombines TRBV30 with TRBJ1-6; D unresolved. V lost 2 bases and J lost 8, with 10 bases in between. The CDR3 consists of 13 residues. The V gene's germline CDR1 is GTSNPN and CDR2 SVGIG (reference sequence). In DNA form, the CDR3 reads TGTGCCTGGAGTTATGAGGGCGATTCACCCCTCCACTTT. This encodes CAWSYEGDSPLHF. Supplemented by reference TRBV30 and TRBJ1-6, the full variable domain reads SQTIHQWPATLVQPVGSPLSLECTVEGTSNPNLYWYRQAAGRGLQLLFYSVGIGQISSEVPQNLSASRPQDRQFILSSKKLLLSDSGFYLCAWSYEGDSPLHFGNGTRLTVT.

The chain is built from TRBV7-2 and TRBJ2-5; no clear D. The V and J ends lost 4 bases and 5 bases respectively, with 11 bases between them. The CDR3 runs 13 residues. Germline V gives CDR1 SGHTA, CDR2 FQGNSA. CDR3 bases: TGTGCCAGCAGCTCAAGGACCCGGGAGACCCAGTACTTC. It yields the protein CASSSRTRETQYF.

CDR3 sequence reads: CASSQVNGRLGYTF. DNA for the CDR3: TGCGCCAGCAGCCAAGTCAACGGCCGCTTGGGCTACACCTTC. The genes are TRBV4-1 and TRBJ1-2; D not resolved. V was pared by 1 base and J by 8 bases, with 14 bases between. The CDR3 consists of 14 residues. Germline V CDR1 and CDR2: MGHRA, YSYEKL.

The rearrangement joins TRBV15 to TRBJ1-5, with TRBD1 matching over 9 bases. Trimming cost V 3 bases and J 2 bases; bases outside gene matches: 8. The CDR3 is 17 residues long. Germline loops: CDR1 LNHNV, CDR2 YYDKDF (reference sequence). CDR3 sequence reads: CATSSWTGDSRNQPQHF. CDR3 coding DNA: TGTGCCACCAGCAGTTGGACAGGGGATAGTCGCAATCAGCCCCAGCATTTT.

The V call is TRBV6-1, the J call TRBJ2-7; the D gene is possibly TRBD2 (5 bases). Trimming took 1 base from V and 0 from J, leaving 7 bases between them. The V gene's germline CDR1 is MNHNS and CDR2 SASEGT. The CDR3 is made up of 14 amino acids. Here the CDR3 DNA reads TGTGCCAGCAGTGAAGGCGGAGGCTCCTACGAGCAGTACTTC. Protein sequence: CASSEGGGSYEQYF.

The chain has TRBV7-2 and TRBJ2-2, with D hard to call. The CDR3 has 15 residues. V was trimmed by 3 bases and J by 3 bases, leaving 11 bases between them. Germline-derived CDR1 and CDR2 are SGHTA and FQGNSA. The DNA for the CDR3 is TGTGCCAGCAGCTTCGTTGGTATATACACCGGGGAGCTGTTTTTT. Translation: CASSFVGIYTGELFF.

V and J are TRBV11-2 and TRBJ1-1; D call uncertain. Germline values: CDR1 SGHAT, CDR2 FQNNGV. CDR3 length: 11 amino acids. Trimming took off 3 bases at V and 5 bases at J, with 4 bases between the two ends. DNA for the CDR3: TGTGCCAGCAGCTTGAGTACTGAAGCTTTCTTT. This encodes CASSLSTEAFF.

J is TRBJ2-3 and V is TRBV9, with 9 bases that match TRBD2. CDR3 size: 16 residues. CDR1 and CDR2 from the germline V gene are SGDLS and YYNGEE. Trimming at V came to 0 bases and at J to 2 bases, leaving 4 bases not matched to a gene. The CDR3 region has the DNA TGTGCCAGCAGCGTAGGGGCTAGCGGGACCACAGATACGCAGTATTTT. It yields the protein CASSVGASGTTDTQYF.

The table lists this clone with a count of one. This chain connects TRBV7-9 to TRBJ1-6; no reliable D call. The CDR3 has 14 residues. Trimming left V 5 bases short and J 4 bases short, with 9 bases between. The germline gives CDR1 SEHNR, CDR2 FQNEAQ (reference sequence). The CDR3 nucleotides read TGTGCCAGCAGCATAGAACAGTATAATTCACCCCTCCACTTT. It specifies CASSIEQYNSPLHF.